These 10 T cell receptor beta chains share one sample of origin, sequenced in a study of blood T cell repertoires in COVID-19. The repertoire was sequenced with immunoSEQ multiplex PCR; TCRdb's copy has only in-frame clones and lacks some. The sample includes roughly 200,000 clones, approximately 83% of them seen just once. What was sequenced was peripheral blood. These receptors were collected from a human donor in a cohort sampled during active COVID-19.

The chain recombines TRBV28 with TRBJ1-2; 8 bases agree with TRBD1. Germline V lookup: CDR1 MDHEN, CDR2 SYDVKM. The CDR3 extends over 15 amino acids. The J segment lost 8 bases and the V segment lost 5 bases, leaving 13 bases of the junction unmatched. The CDR3 DNA reads as TGTGCCAGCAGTCCGAGGACAGGGAGTGCCCGAGGCTACACCTTC. It encodes CASSPRTGSARGYTF.

The CDR3 nucleotides read TGCGCCAGCAGCCAAGAACAGCCCGTTAATTCCGCGAACACCGGGGAGCTGTTTTTT. Translation gives CASSQEQPVNSANTGELFF. The genes are TRBV4-1 and TRBJ2-2; D not certain. Per the germline V gene, CDR1 is MGHRA and CDR2 is YSYEKL. Trimming took off 0 bases at V and 0 bases at J, with 17 bases between the two ends. The CDR3 extends over 19 amino acids.

CDR3 region: CASSQEGTVNTEAFF. The CDR3 DNA is TGTGCCAGCAGCCAAGAAGGGACAGTGAACACTGAAGCTTTCTTT. The chain carries TRBV4-2 and TRBJ1-1, with 7 bases lining up with TRBD1. The CDR3 has 15 amino acids. Trimming at V came to 0 bases and at J to 0 bases, leaving 1 base not matched to a gene. Germline V lookup: CDR1 LGHNA, CDR2 YNFKEQ.

This sequence joins TRBV3-1 (or the pseudogene TRBV3-2) and TRBJ1-4; 8 nucleotides align to TRBD1. The CDR3 has 15 amino acids. Per the germline V gene, CDR1 is LGHDT and CDR2 is YNNKEL (reference sequence). Unmatched junction bases numbered 6, after V lost 4 bases and J lost 5 bases. The CDR3, as DNA: TGTGCCAGCAGCCCAGGACAGGGATTAAATGAAAAACTGTTTTTT. Its protein product is CASSPGQGLNEKLFF.

V usage is TRBV24-1 and J usage is TRBJ1-2; TRBD1 matches at 11 bases. Germline CDR1 and CDR2: KGHDR and SFDVKD. The CDR3 spans 15 residues. J gave up 4 bases and V 4 bases, and 4 bases lay outside the gene matches. The CDR3 reads CATSDPGQGAYGYTF. The CDR3 nucleotides read TGTGCCACCAGTGACCCAGGACAGGGGGCCTATGGCTACACCTTC.

The chain couples TRBV2 to TRBJ2-3; 8 bases map to TRBD2. The CDR3 is 16 amino acids. Germline V CDR1 and CDR2: SNHLY, FYNNEI. With V trimmed by 6 bases and J by 2 bases, 10 bases remained unmatched. The chain's CDR3 is CASSPLGGGYTDTQYF. The CDR3 nucleotides are TGTGCCAGCAGCCCATTGGGCGGGGGGTACACAGATACGCAGTATTTT.

This chain links TRBV5-4 with TRBJ2-6, with 7 bases aligning to TRBD1. From germline, CDR1 is SGHNT and CDR2 YYREEE (reference sequence). The CDR3 loop spans 18 amino acids. The J segment lost 3 bases and the V segment lost 5 bases, leaving 14 bases of the junction unmatched. The CDR3 here is CASSSSRDRHVGANVLTF. Written as DNA, the CDR3 is TGTGCCAGCAGTTCTTCCCGGGACAGACATGTTGGGGCCAACGTCCTGACTTTC.

The chain combines TRBV9 with TRBJ2-1, with D maybe TRBD2 (6 bases). Germline CDR1 is SGDLS and CDR2 is YYNGEE. Trimming took 4 bases from V and 10 from J, leaving 18 bases between them. The CDR3 loop spans 14 amino acids. Here the CDR3 DNA reads TGTGCCAGCAGCATTTTAGGGACTGCTCAAGAGCAGTTCTTC. This encodes CASSILGTAQEQFF.

The chain is built from TRBV4-1 and TRBJ2-5; no reliable D call. With 1 base removed from V and 5 bases from J, the gap between germline ends came to 17 bases. Looked up from germline, CDR1 is MGHRA and CDR2 is YSYEKL. The CDR3 is made up of 16 amino acids. Written as DNA, the CDR3 is TGCGCCAGCAGCCAAGGTTATGGCCTTACCAAGGAGACCCAGTACTTC. Translating it yields CASSQGYGLTKETQYF.

The chain is built from TRBV6-4 and TRBJ1-6; a weak D match, TRBD1 (6 bases). Per germline, CDR1 MRHNA and CDR2 SNTAGT. V lost 5 bases, J lost 4 bases, and 9 bases lay in between. CDR3 length: 14 residues. CDR3 protein: CASSSQGYNSPLHF. The DNA for the CDR3 is TGTGCCAGCAGTTCCCAGGGGTATAATTCACCCCTCCACTTT.